Each of the 16 T cell receptor beta chains below was sequenced from the same sample in a study of tumor-infiltrating lymphocytes in primary liver carcinoma. Researchers generated TCR beta cDNA from 500 ng of total RNA, relying on a constant-region primer. Three rounds of nested multiplex PCR with slightly modified ARM-PCR produced TCR beta libraries. Investigators reported that the first two PCR rounds, at approximately 11 cycles each, used TRBV1-TRBV30 forward primers with a C-beta reverse primer. A single record per CDR3 protein comes from TCRdb applying MiXCR to the multiplex PCR reads. The sample holds about 310,000 distinct CDR3 sequences, nearly 60% seen once. Unsorted whole blood yielded blood RNA, and germline DNA was extracted as well. Sequencing used peripheral blood. These receptor sequences come from a woman in her thirties with primary liver carcinoma and hepatitis B virus infection.

The sample holds one count of this clonotype. A much larger clone differs from this one at a single base, so this may be a read error. CDR3 amino acids: CASMSEGYQETQYF. The CDR3 DNA follows: TGTGCCAGCATGTCGGAGGGGTACCAAGAGACCCAGTACTTC. The V call is TRBV12-3 or TRBV12-4, the J call TRBJ2-5; D may be TRBD2 (6 bases). This CDR3 is 14 amino acids long. Trimming pared 7 bases from V and 0 bases from J, leaving 12 bases between.

In its sample, this clonotype was seen a few times. The chain joins TRBV5-5 to TRBJ2-1; D gene uncertain. The CDR3 is 12 amino acids. CDR1 is SGHKS, CDR2 YYEKEE, per germline (reference sequence). V lost 4 bases and J 8 bases, leaving 10 bases between the germline ends. In DNA, the CDR3 is TGTGCCAGCAGCCGGCCCGTCGATGAGCAGTTCTTC. Amino acid sequence: CASSRPVDEQFF.

About this clonotype: A single base separates this from a much larger clone, so it may be a read error. The chain is built from TRBV29-1 and TRBJ2-3, with TRBD1 identical over 7 bases. Looked up from germline, CDR1 is SQVTM and CDR2 is ANQGSEA. V lost 6 bases and J lost 4; bases outside the gene matches: 10. This CDR3 region has 14 residues. CDR3 amino acids: CSVEQGLSSDTQYF. CDR3 DNA sequence: TGCAGCGTCGAACAGGGGCTCAGCTCAGATACGCAGTATTTT.

In its sample, this clonotype was seen a few times. The chain uses TRBV14 and TRBJ2-1; no firm D call. The CDR3 has 13 amino acids. Trimming removed 2 bases from V and 1 base from J, with 3 bases in between. Germline V lookup: CDR1 SGHDN, CDR2 FVKESK. The CDR3 DNA follows: TGTGCCAGCAGCCAACAGTCCTACAATGAGCAGTTCTTC. It codes for CASSQQSYNEQFF.

In regard to this clonotype: One end of the junction varies from germline; a read error may be responsible. The chain joins TRBV29-1 to TRBJ2-5, with a tentative D call TRBD2 (6 bases). This CDR3 has 13 residues. CDR1 SQVTM and CDR2 ANQGSEA come from the germline V gene. CDR3 protein: CSIEIGGAEIQYF. Here the CDR3 DNA reads TGCAGCATTGAAATCGGGGGAGCAGAGATCCAGTACTTC. Together with reference TRBV29-1 and TRBJ2-5, the CDR3 gives the full variable domain: SAVISQKPSRDICQRGTSLTIQCQVDSQVTMMFWYRQQPGQSLTLIATANQGSEATYESGFVIDKFPISRPNLTFSTLTVSNMSPEDSSIYLCSIEIGGAEIQYFGPGTRLLVL.

For this clonotype: This may be a read error, as it is one base from a much larger clone. The CDR3: CSVRDSIGDTQYF. The DNA of the CDR3 is TGCAGCGTCCGGGACAGCATAGGAGATACGCAGTATTTT. The rearrangement joins TRBV29-1 to TRBJ2-3; 7 nucleotides match TRBD1. This CDR3 comprises 13 residues. Germline V gene data show CDR1 as SQVTM and CDR2 as ANQGSEA. Germline trimming cut 6 bases from V and 5 bases from J; bases unmatched to any gene: 8.

This clonotype was seen repeatedly, ten times or more. The chain links TRBV29-1 to TRBJ2-3; 12 bases align to TRBD2. With 1 base clipped from V and 5 bases from J, the junction kept 4 bases outside the gene matches. This CDR3 is built from 15 residues. CDR1 and CDR2 from the germline V gene are SQVTM and ANQGSEA. The CDR3 here is CSVEGTSGIQDTQYF. CDR3 bases: TGCAGCGTTGAAGGGACTAGCGGGATTCAAGATACGCAGTATTTT.

A word on this clonotype: At one boundary the junction diverges from the germline segment, which might be a read error. The chain joins TRBV14 to TRBJ2-2, with TRBD2 matching over 8 bases. Germline CDR1 reads SGHDN; CDR2 reads FVKESK. This CDR3 comprises 17 residues. CDR3 bases: TGTGCCATCAGCCAACATCTTAGCGGGGTGAACACCGGGGAGCTGTTTTTT. Protein sequence: CAISQHLSGVNTGELFF.

The chain couples TRBV28 to TRBJ2-5; D is perhaps TRBD1 or TRBD2 (7 bases each). The CDR3 sequence is 15 residues long. Germline V CDR1 and CDR2: MDHEN, SYDVKM. The V end was cut by 6 bases, the J end by 1 base, with 15 bases between. The CDR3 sequence is CASSASGTAQETQYF. DNA for the CDR3: TGTGCCAGCAGCGCGAGCGGGACAGCCCAAGAGACCCAGTACTTC.

CDR3 nucleotide sequence: TGTGCTAGTGGAGCCACCCCAACCTACGAGCAGTACTTC. Translated, it gives CASGATPTYEQYF. The genes are TRBV12-5 and TRBJ2-7; D not resolved. The CDR3 length is 13 residues. CDR1 is LGHNT, CDR2 FRNRAP, per germline. V was cut by 6 bases and J by 2 bases, with 11 bases left in between.

Remarks on this clonotype: The junction differs from germline at one of its ends, possibly a read error. The chain joins TRBV6-2 or TRBV6-3 to TRBJ2-7; D gene uncertain. This CDR3 contains 12 residues. Germline loops: CDR1 MNHEY, CDR2 SVGEGT. The chain's CDR3 is CVSMSLGYEQYF. DNA for the CDR3: TGTGTCAGCATGTCGTTGGGCTACGAGCAGTACTTC.

The rearrangement links TRBV12-3 or TRBV12-4 to TRBJ1-2; D is undetermined. Trimming took 9 bases from V and 0 from J, leaving 20 bases between them. The CDR3 loop spans 16 amino acids. In DNA, the CDR3 is TGTGCCAGGAGTCCCCTGGGTTCTAAAGCTAACTATGGCTACACCTTC. This codes for CARSPLGSKANYGYTF.

This clonotype was observed a single time. With a much larger clone just one base away, this may be a read error. This chain uses TRBV12-3 or TRBV12-4 with TRBJ2-3, with D perhaps matching TRBD1 (5 bases). Trimming stripped 3 bases from V and 2 bases from J, with 6 bases between. CDR3 length: 13 residues. CDR3 protein: CASSFRDTDTQYF. CDR3 nucleotides: TGTGCCAGCAGTTTCAGGGACACAGATACGCAGTATTTT.

This chain connects TRBV21-1 to TRBJ2-4. TRBV21-1 is a recognized pseudogene. The CDR3 spans 14 residues. The CDR3 region is CASSSGIAKNIQYF. The DNA for the CDR3 is TGTGCCAGTTCCAGTGGTATAGCCAAAAACATTCAGTACTTC.

J is TRBJ1-5 and V is TRBV6-1; no reliable D call. Trimming removed 6 bases from V and 5 bases from J, with 11 bases in between. Germline CDR1 MNHNS, CDR2 SASEGT. The CDR3 length is 13 residues. The chain's CDR3 is CASSPGFDQPQHF. CDR3 in DNA: TGTGCCAGCAGCCCCGGGTTCGATCAGCCCCAGCATTTT.

In regard to this clonotype: Lacking the conserved final phenylalanine or tryptophan, this CDR3 likely reflects a read error. The J gene is TRBJ2-7, the V gene TRBV11-2; D call uncertain. The CDR3 has 12 amino acids. The germline gives CDR1 SGHAT, CDR2 FQNNGV. As DNA, the CDR3 is TGTGCCATCAGCCCCGTCCCCATCGAGCAGTACATC. This translates into CAISPVPIEQYI.